This TCR beta chain is drawn from a study of cytomegalovirus exposure and HLA in healthy donors. PCR primers comprised 60 Vbeta and 13 Jbeta primers. Only in-frame clones appear in the TCRdb table, and some are missing; sequencing was by immunoSEQ multiplex PCR. Of about 170,000 clones listed, about 75% are singletons. CDR1 and CDR2 (germline): SGHRS, YFSETQ. This CDR3 is 15 amino acids long. V lost 2 bases and J lost 7; bases outside the gene matches: 4. Findings and caveats of the study: The study flagged approximately 180 TCR beta chains as cytomegalovirus-associated. TCR beta sequences numbering around 15,000 were associated with HLA alleles at 0.05 false discovery rate in a later analysis. For most TCR beta V segments, an earlier analysis put the productive rate at about 87% or about 30% of the time.

Concerning this clone itself: Antigen: not known. The sample carries other DNA sequences with the same CDR3.

The V and J genes are TRBV5-1 and TRBJ2-1; 12 nucleotides align to TRBD2. The sequenced sample was PBMCs. The sequence came from a woman aged 45-60 years in good health and CMV-seropositive. CDR3 sequence: CASSLSSGGANEQFF. The DNA of the CDR3 is TGCGCCAGCAGCTTATCTAGCGGGGGGGCGAATGAGCAGTTCTTC.